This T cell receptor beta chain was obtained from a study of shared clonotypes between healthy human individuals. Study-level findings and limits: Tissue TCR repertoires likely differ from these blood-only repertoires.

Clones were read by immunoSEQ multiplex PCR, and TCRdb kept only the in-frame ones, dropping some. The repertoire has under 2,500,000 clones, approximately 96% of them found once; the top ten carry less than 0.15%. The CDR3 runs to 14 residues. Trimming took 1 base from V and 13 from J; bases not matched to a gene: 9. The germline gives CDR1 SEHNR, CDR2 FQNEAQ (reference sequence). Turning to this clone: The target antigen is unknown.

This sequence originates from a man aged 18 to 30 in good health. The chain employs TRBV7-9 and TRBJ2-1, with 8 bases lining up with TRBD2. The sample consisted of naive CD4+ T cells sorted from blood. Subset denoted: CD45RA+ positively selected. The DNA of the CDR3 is TGTGCCAGCAGCTTAGGGGCCCAGCGGGAGAGTCAGTTCTTC. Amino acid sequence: CASSLGAQRESQFF.